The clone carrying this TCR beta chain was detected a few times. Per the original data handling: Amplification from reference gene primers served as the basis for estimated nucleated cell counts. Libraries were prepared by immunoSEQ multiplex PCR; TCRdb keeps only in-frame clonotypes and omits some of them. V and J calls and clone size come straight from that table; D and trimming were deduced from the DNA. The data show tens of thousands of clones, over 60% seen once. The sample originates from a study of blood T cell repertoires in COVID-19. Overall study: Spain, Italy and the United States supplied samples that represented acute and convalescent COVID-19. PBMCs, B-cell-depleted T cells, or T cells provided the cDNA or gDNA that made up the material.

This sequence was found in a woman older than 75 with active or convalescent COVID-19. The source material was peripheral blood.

The CDR3 DNA reads as TGTGCCAGTAGGACTAGGGCAGGAGGAGGGAGAGGCAATCAGCCCCAGCATTTT. Amino acid sequence: CASRTRAGGGRGNQPQHF. This chain connects TRBV19 to TRBJ1-5, with unresolved D. The ends were cut back, 6 bases at V and 2 bases at J, with 23 bases in the middle. Germline V gene data show CDR1 as LNHDA and CDR2 as SQIVND (reference sequence). The CDR3 runs to 18 residues.